Below are 13 T cell receptor beta chains sequenced from a single sample in a study of blood T cell repertoires in COVID-19. Sequenced by immunoSEQ multiplex PCR; TCRdb stores in-frame clones only, minus some. Of 250,000 or so clones listed, 88% are singletons. Sequenced material: peripheral blood. These receptors came from a woman aged 25 to 39 with acute or convalescent COVID-19.

The chain is built from TRBV19 and TRBJ2-1; 10 bases align to TRBD2. The junction had 11 bases not matched to a gene; V was cut back by 1 base and J by 11 bases. This CDR3 comprises 16 residues. The germline V gene has CDR1 LNHDA and CDR2 SQIVND (reference sequence). DNA of the CDR3: TGTGCCAGTAGTATAGGTGGGGGGCTAGCGGGGGCCCAGCAGTTCTTC. Protein: CASSIGGGLAGAQQFF.

J is TRBJ2-1 and V is TRBV30; tentative D call: TRBD2 (6 bases). V was clipped by 2 bases and J by 8 bases, with 10 bases between them. The length of the CDR3 is 12 residues. CDR1 is GTSNPN, CDR2 SVGIG, per germline (reference sequence). CDR3 coding DNA: TGTGCCTGGAGTTTCTGGGGGGATGAGCAGTTCTTC. This sequence encodes CAWSFWGDEQFF.

The genes are TRBV25-1 and TRBJ2-3; D might be TRBD1 (6 bases). The CDR3 length is 15 residues. CDR1 is MGHDK and CDR2 is SYGVNS in the germline V gene. The V end lost 4 bases, the J end lost 7 bases, and 18 bases lay between the germline ends. CDR3 region: CASSVARQGRNTQYF. The CDR3 DNA follows: TGTGCCAGCAGTGTGGCGAGGCAGGGGAGAAATACGCAGTATTTT.

The chain carries TRBV3-1 (or the pseudogene TRBV3-2) and TRBJ2-4; D is perhaps TRBD2 (6 bases). The ends were cut back, 0 bases at V and 3 bases at J, with 9 bases in the middle. This CDR3 has 15 residues. In germline, CDR1 is LGHDT, CDR2 YNNKEL (reference sequence). CDR3 loop: CASSQDPGGKNIQYF. CDR3 nucleotide sequence: TGTGCCAGCAGCCAAGACCCCGGGGGCAAAAACATTCAGTACTTC.

In the case of this clone: At one boundary the junction diverges from the germline segment, which might be a read error. V and J are TRBV27 and TRBJ2-7; 7 bases align to TRBD2. Germline CDR1 reads MNHEY; CDR2 reads SMNVEV (reference sequence). The CDR3 contains 17 residues. The CDR3 bases are TGTGCCAGCATTTTATTAACGACCGGGGGGTCCTTCTACGAGCAGTACTTC. It translates to CASILLTTGGSFYEQYF.

V usage is TRBV6-5 and J usage is TRBJ2-5; 8 bases map to TRBD2. CDR3 length: 15 amino acids. The germline V gene has CDR1 MNHEY and CDR2 SVGAGI. V lost 6 bases, J lost 4 bases, and 10 bases stayed unmatched. The CDR3 nucleotides are TGTGCCAGCAGATTACTAGCGGAGCTCAGAGAGACCCAGTACTTC. Protein product: CASRLLAELRETQYF.

This sequence joins TRBV30 and TRBJ1-2; perhaps TRBD1 as D (6 bases). CDR1 GTSNPN and CDR2 SVGIG come from the germline V gene (reference sequence). CDR3 size: 14 residues. The V end lost 0 bases, the J end lost 2 bases, and 10 bases lay between the germline ends. CDR3 coding DNA: TGTGCCTGGAGTGTACGAGGGGGAAACTATGGCTACACCTTC. It codes for CAWSVRGGNYGYTF.

V usage is TRBV7-9 and J usage is TRBJ2-7, with 9 bases aligning to TRBD2. With 5 bases clipped from V and 2 bases from J, the junction kept 10 bases outside the gene matches. Looked up from germline, CDR1 is SEHNR and CDR2 is FQNEAQ (reference sequence). CDR3 size: 16 residues. In nucleotides, the CDR3 is TGTGCCAGCAGCATCTCTAGCGGGAAACATCCCTACGAGCAGTACTTC. It specifies CASSISSGKHPYEQYF.

J is TRBJ2-1 and V is TRBV9; 8 nucleotides line up with TRBD2. Trimming took 6 bases from V and 5 from J; bases not matched to a gene: 10. Germline CDR1 and CDR2: SGDLS and YYNGEE. The length of the CDR3 is 15 residues. CDR3 DNA sequence: TGTGCCAGCACCCCAGGCGGCGGGAGGAACAATGAGCAGTTCTTC. The encoded protein is CASTPGGGRNNEQFF.

CDR3 protein: CSVKGTTGNTIYF. CDR3 DNA: TGCAGCGTTAAAGGGACAACTGGAAACACCATATATTTT. The chain couples TRBV29-1 to TRBJ1-3, with a weak D call TRBD1 (6 bases). This CDR3 has 13 residues. V gave up 5 bases and J gave up 2 bases, with 10 bases separating them. CDR1 is SQVTM, CDR2 ANQGSEA, per germline.

The genes are TRBV6-1 and TRBJ1-3, with D unclear. This CDR3 comprises 13 residues. V was shortened by 2 bases and J by 4 bases, with 6 bases between the two germline ends. The germline V gene encodes CDR1 MNHNS and CDR2 SASEGT. CDR3 sequence reads: CASSELSGNTIYF. The CDR3 coding sequence is TGTGCCAGCAGTGAACTATCGGGAAACACCATATATTTT.

This chain uses TRBV7-2 with TRBJ2-7; weak D call: TRBD1 (5 bases). V was clipped by 1 base and J by 5 bases, with 12 bases between them. This CDR3 has 14 residues. Germline V gene lookup returns CDR1 SGHTA and CDR2 FQGNSA. The CDR3 sequence is CASSLESRVDEQYF. In DNA, the CDR3 is TGTGCCAGCAGCTTAGAAAGCAGGGTGGACGAGCAGTACTTC.

The chain combines TRBV12-3 or TRBV12-4 with TRBJ1-2; tentatively, D is TRBD1 (6 bases). Deletions cut 3 bases from V and 2 bases from J, with 7 bases between. The length of the CDR3 is 13 residues. CDR3 nucleotide sequence: TGTGCCAGCAGTTTTACAGGGAACTATGGCTACACCTTC. Amino acids: CASSFTGNYGYTF.